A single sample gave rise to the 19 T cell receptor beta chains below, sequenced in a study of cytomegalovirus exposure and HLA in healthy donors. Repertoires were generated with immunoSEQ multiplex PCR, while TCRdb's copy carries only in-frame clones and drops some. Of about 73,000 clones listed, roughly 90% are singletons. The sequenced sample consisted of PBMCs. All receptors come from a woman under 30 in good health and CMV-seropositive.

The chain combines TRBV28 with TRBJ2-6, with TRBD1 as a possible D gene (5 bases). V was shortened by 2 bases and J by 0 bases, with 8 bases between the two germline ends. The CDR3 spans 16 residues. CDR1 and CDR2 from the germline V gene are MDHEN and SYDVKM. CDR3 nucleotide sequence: TGTGCCAGCAGTTTAGTGGGGCTCTCTGGGGCCAACGTCCTGACTTTC. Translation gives CASSLVGLSGANVLTF.

As DNA, the CDR3 is TGCAGCGTTGAGGGCGGACAGGGGGCCTATGGCTACACCTTC. This encodes CSVEGGQGAYGYTF. V gene TRBV29-1 combines with J gene TRBJ1-2, with TRBD1 matching over 11 bases. Trimming took 3 bases from V and 4 from J; bases not matched to a gene: 4. Germline values: CDR1 SQVTM, CDR2 ANQGSEA. CDR3 length equals 14 residues.

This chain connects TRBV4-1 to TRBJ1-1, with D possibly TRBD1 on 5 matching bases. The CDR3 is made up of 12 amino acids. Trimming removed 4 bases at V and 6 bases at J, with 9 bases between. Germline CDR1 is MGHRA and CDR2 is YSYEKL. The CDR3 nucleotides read TGCGCCAGCAGCCCAGGGTCTGCTGAAGCTTTCTTT. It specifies CASSPGSAEAFF.

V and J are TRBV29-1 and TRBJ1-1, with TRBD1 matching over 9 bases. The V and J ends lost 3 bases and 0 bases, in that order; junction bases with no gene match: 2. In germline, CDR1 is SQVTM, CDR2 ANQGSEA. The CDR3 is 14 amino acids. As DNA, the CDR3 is TGCAGCGTTGACGGGACAGGGATGAACACTGAAGCTTTCTTT. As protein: CSVDGTGMNTEAFF.

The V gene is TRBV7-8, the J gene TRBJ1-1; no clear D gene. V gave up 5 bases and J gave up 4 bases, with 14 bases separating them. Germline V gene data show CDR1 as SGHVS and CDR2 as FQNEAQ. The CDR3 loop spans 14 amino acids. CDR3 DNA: TGTGCCAGCAGCCCCTCGCGGGGATTCACTGAAGCTTTCTTT. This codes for CASSPSRGFTEAFF.

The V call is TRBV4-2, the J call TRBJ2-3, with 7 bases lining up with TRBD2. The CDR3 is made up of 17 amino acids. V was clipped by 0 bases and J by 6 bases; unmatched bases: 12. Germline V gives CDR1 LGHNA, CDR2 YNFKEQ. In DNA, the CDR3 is TGTGCCAGCAGCCAAGAGGAGCGGGGCCGCGTCTCGGATACGCAGTATTTT. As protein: CASSQEERGRVSDTQYF.

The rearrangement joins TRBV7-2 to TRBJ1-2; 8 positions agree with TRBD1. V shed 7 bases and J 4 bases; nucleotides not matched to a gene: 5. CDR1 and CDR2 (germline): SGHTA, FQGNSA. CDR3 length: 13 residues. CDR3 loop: CASTTGGGYGYTF. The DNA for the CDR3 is TGTGCCAGCACCACAGGGGGGGGCTATGGCTACACCTTC.

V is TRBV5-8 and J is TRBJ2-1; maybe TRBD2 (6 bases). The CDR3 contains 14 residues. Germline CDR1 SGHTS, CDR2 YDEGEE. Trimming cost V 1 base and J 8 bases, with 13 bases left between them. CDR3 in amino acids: CASSLLGGKYEQFF. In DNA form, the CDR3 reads TGTGCCAGCAGCTTGCTGGGCGGGAAGTATGAGCAGTTCTTC.

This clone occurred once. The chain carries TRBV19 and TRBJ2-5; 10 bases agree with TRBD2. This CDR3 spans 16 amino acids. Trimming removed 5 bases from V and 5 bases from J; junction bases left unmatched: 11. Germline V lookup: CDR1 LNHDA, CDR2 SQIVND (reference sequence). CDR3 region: CASSSEGAGGRETQYF. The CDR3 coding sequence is TGTGCCAGTAGTTCTGAAGGAGCGGGGGGGCGTGAGACCCAGTACTTC.

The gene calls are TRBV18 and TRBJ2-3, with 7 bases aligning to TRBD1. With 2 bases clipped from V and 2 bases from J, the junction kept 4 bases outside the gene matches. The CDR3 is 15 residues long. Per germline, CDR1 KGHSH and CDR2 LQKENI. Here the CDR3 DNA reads TGTGCCAGCTCACCAACGGACAGGTTCACAGATACGCAGTATTTT. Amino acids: CASSPTDRFTDTQYF.

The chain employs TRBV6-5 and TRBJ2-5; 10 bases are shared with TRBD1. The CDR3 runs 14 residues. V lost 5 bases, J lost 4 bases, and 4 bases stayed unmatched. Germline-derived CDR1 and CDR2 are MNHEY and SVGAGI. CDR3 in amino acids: CASSPGQGRETQYF. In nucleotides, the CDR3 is TGTGCCAGCAGTCCGGGACAGGGGAGAGAGACCCAGTACTTC.

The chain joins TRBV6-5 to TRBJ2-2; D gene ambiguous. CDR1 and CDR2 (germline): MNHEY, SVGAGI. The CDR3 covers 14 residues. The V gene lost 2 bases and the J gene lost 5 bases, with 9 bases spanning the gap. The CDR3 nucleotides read TGTGCCAGCAGTTACCAATCGGAGACCGGGGAGCTGTTTTTT. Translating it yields CASSYQSETGELFF.

CDR3 sequence (DNA): TGTGCCAGCTCACCGAACGGACATAGCAATCAGCCCCAGCATTTT. Translating gives CASSPNGHSNQPQHF. The chain combines TRBV18 with TRBJ1-5; a weak D match, TRBD1 (5 bases). Per the germline V gene, CDR1 is KGHSH and CDR2 is LQKENI. V was trimmed by 3 bases and J by 0 bases, leaving 9 bases between them. CDR3 length equals 15 residues.

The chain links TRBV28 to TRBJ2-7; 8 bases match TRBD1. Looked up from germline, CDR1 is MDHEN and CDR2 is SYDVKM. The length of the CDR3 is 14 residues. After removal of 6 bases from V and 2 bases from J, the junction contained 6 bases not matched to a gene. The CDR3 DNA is TGTGCCAGCAGAAGACAGGGGAAACCCTACGAGCAGTACTTC. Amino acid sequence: CASRRQGKPYEQYF.

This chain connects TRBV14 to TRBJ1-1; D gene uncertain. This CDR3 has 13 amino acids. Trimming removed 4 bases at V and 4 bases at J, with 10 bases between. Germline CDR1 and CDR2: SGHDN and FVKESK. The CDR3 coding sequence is TGTGCCAGCAGCCGGATGTCAGGCACTGAAGCTTTCTTT. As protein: CASSRMSGTEAFF.

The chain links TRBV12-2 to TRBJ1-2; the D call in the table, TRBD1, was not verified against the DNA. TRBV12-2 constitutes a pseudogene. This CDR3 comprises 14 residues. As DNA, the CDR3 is TGTGCAAGTCGCTTAACCCGACAGGACTATGGCTACACCTTC. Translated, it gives CASRLTRQDYGYTF.

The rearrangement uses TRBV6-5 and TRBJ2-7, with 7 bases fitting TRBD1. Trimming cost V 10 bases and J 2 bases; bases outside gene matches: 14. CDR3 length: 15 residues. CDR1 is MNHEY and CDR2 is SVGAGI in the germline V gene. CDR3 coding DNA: TGTGCCACCCTCCCATATCGGGACAGTACCTACGAGCAGTACTTC. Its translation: CATLPYRDSTYEQYF.

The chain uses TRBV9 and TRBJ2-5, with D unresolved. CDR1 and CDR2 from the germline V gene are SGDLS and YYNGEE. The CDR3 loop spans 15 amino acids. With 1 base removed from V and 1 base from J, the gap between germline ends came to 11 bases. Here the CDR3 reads CASSVSPRSQETQYF. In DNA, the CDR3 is TGTGCCAGCAGCGTATCTCCCAGGTCCCAAGAGACCCAGTACTTC.

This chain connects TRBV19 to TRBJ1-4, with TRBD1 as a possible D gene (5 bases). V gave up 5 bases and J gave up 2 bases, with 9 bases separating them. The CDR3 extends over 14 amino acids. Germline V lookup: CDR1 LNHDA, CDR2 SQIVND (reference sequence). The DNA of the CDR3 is TGTGCCAGTAGTCGCGGGGGGACTAATGAAAAACTGTTTTTT. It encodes CASSRGGTNEKLFF.